The 21 T cell receptor beta chains below come from one sample, sequenced in a study of blood T cells in healthy people across ages. PCR was performed a second time for 7 to 11 cycles using a sample-barcoded 5' primer and a J-beta primer mix. TCRdb re-analysed the 5' RACE reads in MiXCR, keeping a single row per CDR3 protein. The sample lists around 1,500,000 distinct CDR3 sequences, roughly 30% seen once, with 7.7% in the top ten. Sample: blood. The receptors here all came from a woman aged 25 to 45 in good health.

The V gene is TRBV18, the J gene TRBJ1-5; 7 bases agree with TRBD1. V shed 6 bases and J 4 bases; nucleotides not matched to a gene: 12. This CDR3 comprises 16 residues. Germline CDR1 reads KGHSH; CDR2 reads LQKENI. This CDR3 reads CASSPGGGAWNQPQHF. Here the CDR3 DNA reads TGTGCCAGCTCCCCAGGGGGGGGCGCGTGGAATCAGCCCCAGCATTTT.

A word on this clonotype: Relative to the germline gene, one junction end is altered; a read error may explain this. The chain carries TRBV18 and TRBJ2-7; 7 bases fit TRBD1. Germline V gene sequence: CDR1 KGHSH, CDR2 LQKENI. This CDR3 is built from 15 residues. Here the CDR3 reads CASSLTTGSSNEQYF. DNA for the CDR3: TGTGCCAGCTCACTTACGACAGGGAGCTCCAACGAGCAGTACTTC.

V and J are TRBV2 and TRBJ2-5, with TRBD2 matching 13 bases. The germline V gene encodes CDR1 SNHLY and CDR2 FYNNEI. CDR3 length: 16 residues. The J segment lost 3 bases and the V segment lost 5 bases, leaving 6 bases of the junction unmatched. The CDR3 reads CASSKFGLAGEETQYF. The CDR3 DNA follows: TGTGCCAGCAGTAAATTTGGACTAGCGGGGGAAGAGACCCAGTACTTC.

J is TRBJ2-4 and V is TRBV30; D ambiguous. CDR3 size: 13 residues. The V end was cut by 0 bases, the J end by 6 bases, with 9 bases between. The germline V gene has CDR1 GTSNPN and CDR2 SVGIG (reference sequence). The CDR3 spells CAWSVQTVNIQYF. Written as DNA, the CDR3 is TGTGCCTGGAGTGTACAGACGGTAAACATTCAGTACTTC.

The genes are TRBV30 and TRBJ1-4; D remains ambiguous. This CDR3 is 15 amino acids long. CDR1 and CDR2 (germline): GTSNPN, SVGIG (reference sequence). V shed 1 base and J shed 5 bases, with 14 bases lying between them. The CDR3 loop reads CAWSDEGFSNEKLFF. Here the CDR3 DNA reads TGTGCCTGGAGTGATGAGGGCTTTAGCAATGAAAAACTGTTTTTT. The variable domain in full, completed from reference TRBV30 and TRBJ1-4, reads SQTIHQWPATLVQPVGSPLSLECTVEGTSNPNLYWYRQAAGRGLQLLFYSVGIGQISSEVPQNLSASRPQDRQFILSSKKLLLSDSGFYLCAWSDEGFSNEKLFFGSGTQLSVL.

Many counts were recorded for this clonotype. CDR3 protein: CASSQAGSKAKNIQYF. As DNA, the CDR3 is TGCGCCAGCAGCCAAGCGGGCAGTAAAGCCAAAAACATTCAGTACTTC. V gene TRBV4-1 combines with J gene TRBJ2-4; D not resolved. V shed 1 base and J shed 0 bases, with 10 bases lying between them. There are 16 residues in the CDR3. CDR1 and CDR2 from the germline V gene are MGHRA and YSYEKL.

In its sample, this clonotype was seen a few times. The gene calls are TRBV29-1 and TRBJ1-4; no reliable D call. The V gene lost 7 bases and the J gene lost 0 bases, with 9 bases spanning the gap. CDR1 and CDR2 from the germline V gene are SQVTM and ANQGSEA. This CDR3 has 13 residues. DNA of the CDR3: TGCAGCGCGGTCCATGCAACTAATGAAAAACTGTTTTTT. Residues: CSAVHATNEKLFF.

This clonotype was picked up a small number of times. This chain uses TRBV7-9 with TRBJ2-4, with a tentative D call TRBD1 (5 bases). V was trimmed by 4 bases and J by 4 bases, leaving 11 bases between them. This CDR3 is 14 amino acids long. From germline, CDR1 is SEHNR and CDR2 FQNEAQ (reference sequence). DNA of the CDR3: TGTGCCAGCAGCTCCGACAGAAGTAAAAACATTCAGTACTTC. This codes for CASSSDRSKNIQYF.

There are a few counts of this clonotype. The rearrangement uses TRBV21-1 and TRBJ1-2; the table's D call TRBD1 went unverified against the DNA. TRBV21-1 is shown as a pseudogene. CDR3 size: 15 residues. The CDR3, as DNA: TGTGCCAGCGGCCTGGAGACAGGAACTAACTATGGCTACACCTTC. Translated: CASGLETGTNYGYTF.

This chain connects TRBV12-1 to TRBJ1-5; TRBD1, the D gene given by the table, was not confirmed from the DNA. TRBV12-1 is a documented pseudogene. This CDR3 spans 18 amino acids. CDR3 nucleotide sequence: TGTGCCAGCAGCCCACGGGGGACAGGGTTCTTTCTTAATCAGCCCCAGCATTTT. This translates into CASSPRGTGFFLNQPQHF.

The V call is TRBV4-3, the J call TRBJ1-1; 7 nucleotides match TRBD1. The V gene's germline CDR1 is LGHNA and CDR2 YSLEER. The V gene end was trimmed by 3 bases and the J gene end by 3 bases; junction bases not matched to a gene: 7. This CDR3 region has 15 residues. CDR3 residues: CASSHRVTGDTEAFF. The CDR3 nucleotides read TGCGCCAGCAGCCATCGCGTAACAGGGGACACTGAAGCTTTCTTT.

This clonotype was counted only a few times. The chain uses TRBV29-1 and TRBJ2-7; TRBD1 matches 9 bases. TRBJ2-5 matches the DNA end more closely, so the J call is doubtful. The V gene's germline CDR1 is SQVTM and CDR2 ANQGSEA. The CDR3 runs to 13 residues. CDR3 DNA: TGCAGCGTTGCGACAGGGGGAGGAGAGACCCAGTACTTC. This sequence encodes CSVATGGGETQYF.

In regard to this clonotype: A much bigger clone sits one base away, suggesting this may be a read error. The J gene is TRBJ2-4, the V gene TRBV3-1, with TRBD1 identical over 7 bases. The J call is doubtful: the DNA matches TRBJ2-5 better. Germline assignment: CDR1 LGHDT and CDR2 YNNKEL (reference sequence). This CDR3 is 13 amino acids long. The CDR3 DNA reads TGTGCCGGCAGCCAAGGACAGGAAGAGACCCAGTACTTC. Translating it yields CAGSQGQEETQYF.

The CDR3 loop is CSAPPTSGSTDTQYF. CDR3 bases: TGCAGTGCACCACCCACTAGCGGCAGCACAGATACGCAGTATTTT. The chain carries TRBV20-1 and TRBJ2-3, with 8 bases identical to TRBD2. Per the germline V gene, CDR1 is DFQATT and CDR2 is SNEGSKA (reference sequence). The V segment lost 6 bases and the J segment 0 bases; nucleotides outside the gene matches: 8. There are 15 residues in the CDR3.

The chain uses TRBV28 and TRBJ2-3; 10 positions agree with TRBD1. Germline lookup yields CDR1 MDHEN and CDR2 SYDVKM. CDR3 length: 15 amino acids. Trimming cost V 5 bases and J 3 bases; bases outside gene matches: 5. CDR3 residues: CASSPGTGVTDTQYF. The DNA for the CDR3 is TGTGCCAGCAGTCCCGGGACAGGGGTGACAGATACGCAGTATTTT.

In this sample, this clonotype turned up a few times. The chain uses TRBV6-5 and TRBJ2-7; 9 bases are shared with TRBD1. The CDR3 sequence is 16 residues long. V was clipped by 6 bases and J by 2 bases; unmatched bases: 11. The germline V gene has CDR1 MNHEY and CDR2 SVGAGI. This CDR3 is CASSSGGTGTPYEQYF. CDR3 nucleotides: TGTGCCAGCAGCTCTGGGGGGACAGGGACGCCCTACGAGCAGTACTTC.

The chain joins TRBV29-1 to TRBJ2-5, with TRBD1 identical over 9 bases. V shed 8 bases, J shed 5 bases, and the junction held 12 bases outside the gene matches. Germline V gene data show CDR1 as SQVTM and CDR2 as ANQGSEA. This CDR3 is built from 14 residues. The CDR3 protein is CSITGTGYMETQYF. Written as DNA, the CDR3 is TGCAGCATTACCGGGACAGGGTACATGGAGACCCAGTACTTC.

The genes are TRBV27 and TRBJ2-6; the match to TRBD1 covers 7 bases. The germline gives CDR1 MNHEY, CDR2 SMNVEV (reference sequence). Germline trimming cut 7 bases from V and 2 bases from J; bases unmatched to any gene: 14. The CDR3 is 18 residues long. The CDR3 DNA sequence: TGTGCCAGCATGATTTGGGGACAGAGGGTGGCTGGGGCCAACGTCCTGACTTTC. It specifies CASMIWGQRVAGANVLTF.

This clonotype was detected only a few times. The rearrangement joins TRBV3-1 to TRBJ1-1, with 8 bases lining up with TRBD1. The V segment lost 3 bases and the J segment 5 bases; nucleotides outside the gene matches: 5. The germline CDR1 and CDR2 sequences are LGHDT and YNNKEL (reference sequence). The length of the CDR3 is 14 residues. The CDR3 protein is CASSHMDRATEAFF. DNA of the CDR3: TGTGCCAGCAGCCATATGGACAGGGCAACTGAAGCTTTCTTT.

This clonotype was counted only a few times. The chain joins TRBV7-9 to TRBJ2-5; 7 nucleotides match TRBD1. In germline, CDR1 is SEHNR, CDR2 FQNEAQ (reference sequence). V lost 4 bases, J lost 3 bases, and 8 bases stayed unmatched. The CDR3 totals 15 residues. The CDR3 sequence: CASSSNRGREETQYF. CDR3 nucleotides: TGTGCCAGCAGCTCCAACAGGGGCAGGGAAGAGACCCAGTACTTC.

This clonotype was seen a single time. The V gene is TRBV14, the J gene TRBJ2-1; D may be TRBD1 (6 bases). The germline CDR1 and CDR2 sequences are SGHDN and FVKESK. V lost 7 bases and J lost 4, with 17 bases in between. The CDR3 covers 15 residues. This CDR3 is CASILYGTQYNEQFF. The CDR3 DNA reads TGTGCCAGCATCCTGTACGGGACACAATACAATGAGCAGTTCTTC. Full variable domain (outside the CDR3, taken from reference TRBV14 and TRBJ2-1): EAGVTQFPSHSVIEKGQTVTLRCDPISGHDNLYWYRRVMGKEIKFLLHFVKESKQDESGMPNNRFLAERTGGTYSTLKVQPAELEDSGVYFCASILYGTQYNEQFFGPGTRLTVL.